The entry below gives a single T cell receptor (beta chain) sequence along with its context. Germline loops: CDR1 MNHEY, CDR2 SVGAGI. CDR3 size: 11 residues. The ends were cut back, 7 bases at V and 6 bases at J, with 10 bases in the middle. The data stem from a study of blood T cell repertoires in COVID-19. Some clones are missing from TCRdb's copy, which holds only in-frame ones; the method was immunoSEQ multiplex PCR. The profile shows about 360,000 clones, 65% to 90% of them singletons. The V and J genes are TRBV6-5 and TRBJ2-7, with D possibly being TRBD2 (6 bases). Sequencing was carried out using peripheral blood. This receptor was taken from a woman aged 55-69 years with COVID-19, enrolled during active disease. CDR3 residues: CASIGGVEQYF. CDR3 DNA sequence: TGTGCCAGCATAGGAGGGGTCGAGCAGTACTTC.